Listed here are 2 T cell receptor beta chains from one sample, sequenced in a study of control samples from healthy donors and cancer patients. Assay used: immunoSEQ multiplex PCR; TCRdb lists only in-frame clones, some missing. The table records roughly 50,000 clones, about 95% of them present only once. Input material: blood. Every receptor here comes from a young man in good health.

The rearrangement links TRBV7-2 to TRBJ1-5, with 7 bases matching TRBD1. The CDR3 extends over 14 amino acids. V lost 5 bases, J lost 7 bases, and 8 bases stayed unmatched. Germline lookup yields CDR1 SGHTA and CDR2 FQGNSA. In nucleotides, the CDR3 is TGTGCCAGCAGCCAGGGGGGGAACAAACAGCCCCAGCATTTT. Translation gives CASSQGGNKQPQHF.

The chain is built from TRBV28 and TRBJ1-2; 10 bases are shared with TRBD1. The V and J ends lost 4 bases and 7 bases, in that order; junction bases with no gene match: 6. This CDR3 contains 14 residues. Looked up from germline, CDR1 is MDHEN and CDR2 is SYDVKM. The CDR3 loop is CASSSRDRGGGYTF. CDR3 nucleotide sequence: TGTGCCAGCAGTTCCCGGGACAGGGGCGGTGGCTACACCTTC.